Below, 25 T cell receptor beta chains from the same sample are listed, as sequenced in a study of blood T cell repertoires in COVID-19. Some clones are missing from TCRdb's copy, which holds only in-frame ones; the method was immunoSEQ multiplex PCR. The sample includes approximately 150,000 clones, about four fifths seen only once; the top ten take 1.4%. Sequenced material: peripheral blood. All receptors derive from a man in his 60s with acute or convalescent COVID-19.

The chain couples TRBV10-3 to TRBJ2-3; D is unresolved. V lost 5 bases and J 0 bases, leaving 9 bases between the germline ends. CDR3 size: 14 residues. Germline CDR1 ENHRY, CDR2 SYGVKD. The CDR3 spells CAISSFSSTDTQYF. The CDR3 DNA sequence: TGTGCCATCAGTTCCTTTAGTAGCACAGATACGCAGTATTTT.

The chain uses TRBV30 and TRBJ2-5; 8 bases fit TRBD2. With 0 bases clipped from V and 5 bases from J, the junction kept 8 bases outside the gene matches. Germline V gene data show CDR1 as GTSNPN and CDR2 as SVGIG (reference sequence). The CDR3 runs 15 residues. CDR3 sequence: CAWSVGGGIWETQYF. DNA of the CDR3: TGTGCCTGGAGTGTCGGCGGGGGGATTTGGGAGACCCAGTACTTC.

The chain carries TRBV11-3 and TRBJ1-1; TRBD1 might be the D (5 bases). From germline, CDR1 is SGHNT and CDR2 YENEEA. Trimming removed 5 bases at V and 10 bases at J, with 17 bases between. This CDR3 contains 13 residues. The CDR3, as DNA: TGTGCCAGCAGCGCCCAGGACACATCGGTAGCTTTCTTT. It yields the protein CASSAQDTSVAFF.

The chain carries TRBV19 and TRBJ1-5, with TRBD1 as a possible D gene (5 bases). The CDR3 covers 15 residues. With 6 bases removed from V and 3 bases from J, the gap between germline ends came to 15 bases. CDR1 and CDR2 (germline): LNHDA, SQIVND (reference sequence). The CDR3 DNA follows: TGTGCCAGTAGACCCACGGGGGTCCACAATCAGCCCCAGCATTTT. Translating gives CASRPTGVHNQPQHF. The whole variable domain, filled in from reference TRBV19 and TRBJ1-5, reads DGGITQSPKYLFRKEGQNVTLSCEQNLNHDAMYWYRQDPGQGLRLIYYSQIVNDFQKGDIAEGYSVSREKKESFPLTVTSAQKNPTAFYLCASRPTGVHNQPQHFGDGTRLSIL.

This clone has only one observation. The CDR3 sequence is CASLLAGGTDTQYF. In nucleotides, the CDR3 is TGCGCCAGCCTACTAGCGGGGGGCACAGATACGCAGTATTTT. This chain uses TRBV10-2 with TRBJ2-3, with 11 nucleotides matching TRBD2. CDR3 length equals 14 residues. Trimming removed 8 bases from V and 1 base from J; junction bases left unmatched: 2. Germline V CDR1 and CDR2: WSHSY, SAAADI.

V gene TRBV5-6 combines with J gene TRBJ1-1, with D unclear. Trimming cost V 0 bases and J 2 bases, with 5 bases left between them. CDR3 length: 13 amino acids. Germline CDR1 SGHDT, CDR2 YYEEEE. In DNA, the CDR3 is TGTGCCAGCAGCTTGGCAGGTAACACTGAAGCTTTCTTT. Amino acids: CASSLAGNTEAFF.

The CDR3 protein is CASSTTQGAGQTQYF. For the CDR3, the DNA is TGTGCCAGTAGTACGACCCAGGGGGCGGGGCAGACCCAGTACTTC. The chain has TRBV19 and TRBJ2-5, with TRBD1 matching 8 bases. Trimming at V came to 4 bases and at J to 6 bases, leaving 10 bases not matched to a gene. The CDR3 consists of 15 residues. Germline assignment: CDR1 LNHDA and CDR2 SQIVND (reference sequence).

The genes are TRBV11-2 and TRBJ2-7; 7 bases match TRBD2. CDR1 is SGHAT and CDR2 is FQNNGV in the germline V gene. V was pared by 2 bases and J by 0 bases, with 10 bases of the junction left unmatched. CDR3 length equals 17 residues. The CDR3 sequence: CASSLRRKRGLSYEQYF. CDR3 DNA sequence: TGTGCCAGCAGCTTAAGGCGGAAGCGGGGACTCTCCTACGAGCAGTACTTC.

This chain links TRBV24-1 with TRBJ2-5; D might be TRBD2 (6 bases). CDR1 is KGHDR, CDR2 SFDVKD, per germline. The CDR3 length is 14 residues. V lost 5 bases and J 0 bases, leaving 9 bases between the germline ends. CDR3 protein: CATSGAGYQETQYF. CDR3 sequence (DNA): TGTGCCACCAGTGGTGCGGGGTACCAAGAGACCCAGTACTTC.

V usage is TRBV12-3 or TRBV12-4 and J usage is TRBJ1-2; D unclear. This CDR3 is 11 amino acids long. V lost 3 bases and J 5 bases, leaving 4 bases between the germline ends. The DNA for the CDR3 is TGTGCCAGCAGTTTGTATTATGGCTACACCTTC. Amino acid sequence: CASSLYYGYTF.

V is TRBV2 and J is TRBJ2-1; TRBD2 aligns across 8 bases. In germline, CDR1 is SNHLY, CDR2 FYNNEI. The J segment lost 8 bases and the V segment lost 8 bases, leaving 20 bases of the junction unmatched. The CDR3 has 17 residues. In DNA, the CDR3 is TGTGCCAGCTCAACCCTAGGACGGCGGGGGGCCGGAGATGAGCAGTTCTTC. Amino acids: CASSTLGRRGAGDEQFF.

The V call is TRBV15, the J call TRBJ2-7; 8 nucleotides line up with TRBD1. The CDR3 totals 16 residues. V shed 0 bases and J 2 bases; nucleotides not matched to a gene: 6. CDR1 LNHNV and CDR2 YYDKDF come from the germline V gene (reference sequence). This CDR3 reads CATSRDLGDRPYEQYF. Here the CDR3 DNA reads TGTGCCACCAGCAGAGATTTGGGGGACAGGCCCTACGAGCAGTACTTC.

This rearrangement joins TRBV12-5 to TRBJ1-1; D ambiguous. The CDR3 is 12 residues long. Deletions cut 8 bases from V and 1 base from J, with 8 bases between. Germline CDR1 LGHNT, CDR2 FRNRAP. CDR3 DNA: TGTGCTAGTCGCCCTACGAACACTGAAGCTTTCTTT. As protein: CASRPTNTEAFF.

The rearrangement uses TRBV7-9 and TRBJ1-2, with 7 bases that match TRBD1. Germline V gene data show CDR1 as SEHNR and CDR2 as FQNEAQ (reference sequence). Trimming cost V 5 bases and J 8 bases; bases outside gene matches: 8. The CDR3 runs 13 residues. The CDR3 DNA reads TGTGCCAGCAGCCCCCCGGGACAGAAGGGCTACACCTTC. It yields the protein CASSPPGQKGYTF.

The chain is built from TRBV7-3 and TRBJ2-3, with 10 bases fitting TRBD2. This CDR3 is 15 amino acids long. The germline gives CDR1 SGHTA, CDR2 FQGTGA. V gave up 1 base and J gave up 4 bases; unmatched junction bases: 2. CDR3 in amino acids: CASSLSLAGADTQYF. CDR3 sequence (DNA): TGTGCCAGCAGCTTAAGTCTAGCGGGGGCAGATACGCAGTATTTT.

The chain recombines TRBV10-3 with TRBJ2-1; 15 nucleotides agree with TRBD2. Germline V gene sequence: CDR1 ENHRY, CDR2 SYGVKD. The CDR3 is made up of 19 amino acids. After removal of 5 bases from V and 5 bases from J, the junction contained 13 bases not matched to a gene. CDR3 residues: CAISSPEGTSGGSDNEQFF. DNA of the CDR3: TGTGCCATCAGTTCCCCTGAAGGGACTAGCGGGGGGAGCGACAATGAGCAGTTCTTC.

The gene calls are TRBV5-1 and TRBJ2-5, with TRBD2 identical over 7 bases. The V and J ends lost 5 bases and 5 bases, in that order; junction bases with no gene match: 6. CDR3 size: 13 residues. CDR1 and CDR2 (germline): SGHRS, YFSETQ. The CDR3 coding sequence is TGCGCCAGCAGTGTTCCGGGAGGTGAGACCCAGTACTTC. It encodes CASSVPGGETQYF.

This chain connects TRBV27 to TRBJ2-3, with D perhaps matching TRBD2 (5 bases). Germline CDR1 MNHEY, CDR2 SMNVEV (reference sequence). There are 14 residues in the CDR3. V gave up 3 bases and J gave up 4 bases, with 11 bases separating them. CDR3 loop: CASSFGYSADTQYF. CDR3 DNA: TGTGCCAGCAGTTTTGGGTATAGCGCAGATACGCAGTATTTT.

This rearrangement joins TRBV7-2 to TRBJ2-3, with 8 bases identical to TRBD2. V lost 1 base and J lost 2; bases outside the gene matches: 2. Germline CDR1 reads SGHTA; CDR2 reads FQGNSA. CDR3 length: 15 amino acids. Written as DNA, the CDR3 is TGTGCCAGCAGCTTAGGGACTAGCCCCACAGATACGCAGTATTTT. This sequence encodes CASSLGTSPTDTQYF. Full variable domain (remainder filled in from reference TRBV7-2 and TRBJ2-3): GAGVSQSPSNKVTEKGKDVELRCDPISGHTALYWYRQSLGQGLEFLIYFQGNSAPDKSGLPSDRFSAERTGGSVSTLTIQRTQQEDSAVYLCASSLGTSPTDTQYFGPGTRLTVL.

The chain joins TRBV19 to TRBJ2-3; maybe TRBD2 (5 bases). V lost 1 base and J 7 bases, leaving 15 bases between the germline ends. The CDR3 is 15 amino acids. Germline assignment: CDR1 LNHDA and CDR2 SQIVND (reference sequence). The CDR3, as DNA: TGTGCCAGTAGTATAGGGCGACGGAGACTACATACGCAGTATTTT. Protein product: CASSIGRRRLHTQYF.

The rearrangement uses TRBV30 and TRBJ2-5; D possibly corresponds to TRBD2 (6 bases). This CDR3 comprises 13 residues. Per germline, CDR1 GTSNPN and CDR2 SVGIG (reference sequence). Between the trimmed V and J ends, which lost 0 bases and 4 bases, there was a span of 9 bases. The CDR3 loop is CAWSVASVETQYF. The DNA of the CDR3 is TGTGCCTGGAGTGTGGCTAGCGTAGAGACCCAGTACTTC. The full variable domain, with the rest looked up from reference TRBV30 and TRBJ2-5, is SQTIHQWPATLVQPVGSPLSLECTVEGTSNPNLYWYRQAAGRGLQLLFYSVGIGQISSEVPQNLSASRPQDRQFILSSKKLLLSDSGFYLCAWSVASVETQYFGPGTRLLVL.

V and J are TRBV30 and TRBJ1-3; no definite D call. Germline V gene lookup returns CDR1 GTSNPN and CDR2 SVGIG (reference sequence). Trimming took 4 bases from V and 7 from J, leaving 11 bases between them. The CDR3 has 12 residues. CDR3: CAWISRFNTIYF. CDR3 coding DNA: TGTGCCTGGATCTCCCGGTTTAACACCATATATTTT.

This clone has just one count. The chain has TRBV27 and TRBJ1-1; 8 bases line up with TRBD1. Looked up from germline, CDR1 is MNHEY and CDR2 is SMNVEV (reference sequence). V shed 4 bases and J 0 bases; nucleotides not matched to a gene: 1. The CDR3 is 14 residues long. The CDR3 DNA sequence: TGTGCCAGCAGTTCACAGGGGGTGAACACTGAAGCTTTCTTT. This sequence encodes CASSSQGVNTEAFF.

CDR3 sequence (DNA): TGTGCCACCAGCAGAGGCCTGGACAGAGAGCCCGGCTACACCTTC. Translating gives CATSRGLDREPGYTF. The V gene is TRBV15, the J gene TRBJ1-2, with D possibly TRBD1 on 6 matching bases. Deletions cut 1 base from V and 8 bases from J, with 17 bases between. The CDR3 has 15 amino acids. The germline gives CDR1 LNHNV, CDR2 YYDKDF (reference sequence). The whole variable domain, remainder taken from reference TRBV15 and TRBJ1-2, is DAMVIQNPRYQVTQFGKPVTLSCSQTLNHNVMYWYQQKSSQAPKLLFHYYDKDFNNEADTPDNFQSRRPNTSFCFLDIRSPGLGDTAMYLCATSRGLDREPGYTFGSGTRLTVV.

The V and J genes are TRBV19 and TRBJ2-2; TRBD2 is a possible D gene (6 bases). The CDR3 has 13 amino acids. Germline loops: CDR1 LNHDA, CDR2 SQIVND (reference sequence). The V gene lost 6 bases and the J gene lost 4 bases, with 9 bases spanning the gap. The chain's CDR3 is CASSRTITGELFF. DNA for the CDR3: TGTGCCAGTAGCCGGACTATCACCGGGGAGCTGTTTTTT.